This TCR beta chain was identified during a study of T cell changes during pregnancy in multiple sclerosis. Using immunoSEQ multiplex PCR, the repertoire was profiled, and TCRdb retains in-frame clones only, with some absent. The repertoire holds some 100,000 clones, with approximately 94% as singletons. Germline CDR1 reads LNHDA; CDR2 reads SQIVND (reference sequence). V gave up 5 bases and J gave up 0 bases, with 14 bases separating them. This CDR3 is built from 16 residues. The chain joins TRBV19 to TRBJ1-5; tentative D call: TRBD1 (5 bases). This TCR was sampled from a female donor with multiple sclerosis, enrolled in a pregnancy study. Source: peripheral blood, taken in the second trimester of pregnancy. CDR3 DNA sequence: TGTGCCAGTAGTGGCAGACAGTCCTATAGCAATCAGCCCCAGCATTTT. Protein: CASSGRQSYSNQPQHF.